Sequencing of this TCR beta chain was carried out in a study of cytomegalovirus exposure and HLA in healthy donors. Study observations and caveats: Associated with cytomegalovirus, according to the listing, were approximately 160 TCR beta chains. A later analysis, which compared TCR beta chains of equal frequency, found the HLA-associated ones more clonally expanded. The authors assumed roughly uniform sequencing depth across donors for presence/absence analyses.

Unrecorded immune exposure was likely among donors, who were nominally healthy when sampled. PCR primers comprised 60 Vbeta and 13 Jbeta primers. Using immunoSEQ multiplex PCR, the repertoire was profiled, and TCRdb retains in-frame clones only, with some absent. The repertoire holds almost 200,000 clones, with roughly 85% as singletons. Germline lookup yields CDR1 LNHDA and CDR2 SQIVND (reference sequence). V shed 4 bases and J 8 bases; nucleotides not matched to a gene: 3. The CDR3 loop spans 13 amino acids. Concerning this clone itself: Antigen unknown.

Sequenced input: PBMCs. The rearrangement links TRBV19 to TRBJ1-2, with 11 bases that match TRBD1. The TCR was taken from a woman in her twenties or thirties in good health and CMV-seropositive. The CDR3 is CASSRGQGDGYTF. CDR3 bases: TGTGCCAGTAGTAGGGGACAGGGGGACGGCTACACCTTC.